This T cell receptor (beta chain) comes out of a study of human T cells and chemical hapten exposure. A word on this clonotype: A much larger clone lies one base from this, so it may be a read error.

The V gene's germline CDR1 is KGHSH and CDR2 LQKENI. The CDR3 contains 16 residues. With 5 bases removed from V and 3 bases from J, the gap between germline ends came to 19 bases. MiXCR, run by TCRdb on the RACE reads, gives a single entry per CDR3 protein. The sample consists of approximately 33,000 distinct CDR3 sequences, about 7% of them appearing once. Time point specified: healthy volunteer bleed at 2 weeks. Extraction of total RNA was performed on unfractionated whole blood. The receptor's source is a human donor in good health. Some clones in this sample may be carry-over from other donors' samples. The sequenced material came from whole blood. The gene calls are TRBV18 and TRBJ1-1, with no clear D. The CDR3 DNA sequence: TGTGCCAGCTCATCATCTTCGAGTCGGTCGGACACTGAAGCTTTCTTT. Protein: CASSSSSSRSDTEAFF.